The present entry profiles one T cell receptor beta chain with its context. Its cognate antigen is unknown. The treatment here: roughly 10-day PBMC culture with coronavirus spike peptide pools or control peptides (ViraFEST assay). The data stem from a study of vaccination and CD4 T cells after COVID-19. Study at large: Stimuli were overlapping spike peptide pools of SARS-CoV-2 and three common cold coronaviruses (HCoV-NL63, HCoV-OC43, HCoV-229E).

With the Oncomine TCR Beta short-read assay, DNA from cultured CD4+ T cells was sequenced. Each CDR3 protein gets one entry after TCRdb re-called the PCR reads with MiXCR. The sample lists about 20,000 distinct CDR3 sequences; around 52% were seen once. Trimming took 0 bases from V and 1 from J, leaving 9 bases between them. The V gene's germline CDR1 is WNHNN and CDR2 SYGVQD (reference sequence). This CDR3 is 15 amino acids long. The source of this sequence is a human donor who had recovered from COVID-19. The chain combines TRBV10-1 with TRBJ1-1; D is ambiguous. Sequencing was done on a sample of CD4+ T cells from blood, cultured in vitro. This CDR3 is CASSESGRPNTEAFF. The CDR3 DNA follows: TGCGCCAGCAGTGAGTCAGGAAGACCGAACACTGAAGCTTTCTTT.